Sequencing of this TCR beta chain was carried out in a study of T cells in Graves' hyperthyroidism and ophthalmopathy (dated by TCRdb to about 2019). A note on the overall study: Peripheral blood was collected at initial diagnosis, before any treatment. A discovery cohort of about 96 patients, approximately 44 with Graves' ophthalmopathy and more than 55 with stable Graves' hyperthyroidism, was used to find distinguishing TCR V-J signatures. Whether ophthalmopathy could be predicted prospectively was tested in an independent validation cohort made up of about 20 hyperthyroidism patients plus 17 patients who later progressed to ophthalmopathy. For training and testing, the approximately 92 patients in the discovery cohort were randomly divided in a 7:3 ratio. Thyroid tissue and blood T-cell repertoires from six Graves' hyperthyroidism patients were also compared in the study. Following sampling, methimazole starting at 30 mg daily was given to hyperthyroidism patients, and high-dose intravenous methylprednisolone was given to ophthalmopathy patients. According to the paper, TCR Vbeta CDR3 sequencing was carried out on more than 120 peripheral blood samples, which came from under 50 ophthalmopathy, under 80 hyperthyroidism and approximately 17 progressor patients. Study-level results and caveats: Most expanded thyroid clonotypes (frequency above 0.001) were also detected in blood, suggesting blood repertoires may reflect thyroid immune responses. Sample size was not statistically predetermined, and investigators were not blinded to group allocation. A model built on a 13 V-J signature distinguished ophthalmopathy from stable hyperthyroidism, reaching 85% to 90% sensitivity and around 81% specificity in cross-validation and 80%/75% in testing. In validation, the model predicted progression to ophthalmopathy a median of about 6 months before onset, with about 71% sensitivity and almost 75% specificity.

CDR1 PRHDT and CDR2 FYEKMQ were looked up in the germline V gene (reference sequence). The CDR3 contains 12 residues, cysteine and phenylalanine counted. The kept DNA is CDR3 alone, 36 bases in frame from the first base. Trimming costs V 2 bases and J 5 bases, and their ends lie 3 bases apart. Of note for this clonotype: Its antigen target is currently unknown. Base qualities are not provided; no much larger clone lies one nucleotide away.

The TCR beta CDR3 regions were amplified from RNA transcripts. The TCR CDR3 was subjected to a first round of RT-PCR using the HTBI primer set and the Qiagen OneStep RT-PCR kit. Libraries were constructed in a second round of multiplex PCR, after which size selection and purification were performed. Paired-end sequencing of the libraries was performed with 100 bp reads on an Illumina HiSeq2000. From the authors' description of their analysis: SOAPnuke was used to process the raw data, throwing out any read that contained adapters or uncalled bases, had a mean Phred below 15, or lacked an exact constant-primer or identifier match. COPE v1.2.5 was used to merge high-quality paired reads, and clonotypes were defined as unique nucleotide sequences. MiTCR v1.1 was used to align the clonotypes against IMGT TRBV, TRBD and TRBJ reference segments. The analysis was restricted to V-J combinations with a frequency above 0.0001, which together covered over 99% of the repertoires. A TCS score was defined as the ratio of F50 (clonal expansion) to E x V (chaos), with BLOSUM62-based TCRdist applied between CDR3 peptides within each V-J. Welch's t-statistics and random forest reduced around 550 V-J features to fewer than 15, which were used in a naive Bayes classifier (R e1071). TCRdb took the public reads, trimmed them with fastp at Q25, ran MiXCR for clone calling and kept in-frame beta chains. One record per CDR3 amino acid sequence lists the most common genes and DNA. TCRdb, not the authors, supplied the V and J calls. The sample table contains 460,000 or so distinct CDR3 sequences; only one count was recorded for around 15% of them. The ten largest clones capture about 17% of the sample.

Stable Graves' hyperthyroidism was defined as the absence of progression to ophthalmopathy over 18 months of follow-up. Hyperthyroidism patients were newly diagnosed, with disease duration under 2 months, and aged 18 to 65 years. Any patient with an uncontrolled infection, another autoimmune disease, pregnancy or lactation was excluded. Clinical symptoms, serum thyroxine and TRAb, thyroid ultrasound, and orbital computed tomography formed the basis for the diagnoses. PBMCs were separated from under 11 ml of fresh peripheral blood using Ficoll-Paque density gradient centrifugation. Total RNA was extracted using Trizol reagent, and RNA quality was assessed on an Agilent 2100 Bioanalyzer.

Specimen: blood. The sequence derives from a woman aged 18-30 years with Graves' hyperthyroidism. The sequence links TRBV13 to TRBJ1-4; no confident D gene assignment can be made. The nucleotides are TGTGCCAGCAGCTTAAGCAATGAAAAACTGTTTTTT. It specifies CASSLSNEKLFF.